The 15 T cell receptor beta chains below were found in one sample sequenced in a study of blood T cell repertoires in COVID-19. Measured with immunoSEQ multiplex PCR; TCRdb has only the in-frame clones, and not every one. The sample consists of 200,000 to 250,000 clones, 82% of them appearing once. Specimen: peripheral blood. Receptors originate from a woman of 80 years or more with COVID-19, enrolled during active disease.

The CDR3, as DNA: TGTGCCAGCAGCCAAGACAGGGGGCGCGGGGCTTTCTTT. It encodes CASSQDRGRGAFF. The chain is built from TRBV6-5 and TRBJ1-1; the match to TRBD1 covers 10 bases. Germline V gene data show CDR1 as MNHEY and CDR2 as SVGAGI. The CDR3 has 13 residues. The V segment lost 6 bases and the J segment 11 bases; nucleotides outside the gene matches: 9.

V usage is TRBV7-8 and J usage is TRBJ1-2; 8 positions agree with TRBD1. The CDR3 covers 16 residues. With 7 bases clipped from V and 2 bases from J, the junction kept 12 bases outside the gene matches. Germline V gene sequence: CDR1 SGHVS, CDR2 FQNEAQ. The DNA of the CDR3 is TGTGCCAGCACCCCGAGGGCGGGGACAGGAAACTATGGCTACACCTTC. Protein product: CASTPRAGTGNYGYTF.

This clone was found many times. CDR3 DNA sequence: TGCGCCAGCAGCCCCCTCCGGGGAAAAGCGGGCACAGATACGCAGTATTTT. Translation gives CASSPLRGKAGTDTQYF. This sequence joins TRBV4-3 and TRBJ2-3, with D maybe TRBD2 (5 bases). The CDR3 loop spans 17 amino acids. V lost 4 bases, J lost 1 base, and 18 bases lay in between. The V gene's germline CDR1 is LGHNA and CDR2 YSLEER.

J is TRBJ1-2 and V is TRBV27; D is perhaps TRBD1 (5 bases). CDR3 length: 12 residues. The germline CDR1 and CDR2 sequences are MNHEY and SMNVEV (reference sequence). V lost 9 bases to trimming and J lost 3 bases, with 11 bases between them. CDR3 nucleotides: TGTGCCAGGGGGCCAAAGGACTATGGCTACACCTTC. It specifies CARGPKDYGYTF.

J is TRBJ2-3 and V is TRBV4-1; no clear D. Per germline, CDR1 MGHRA and CDR2 YSYEKL. The CDR3 loop spans 14 amino acids. V lost 2 bases and J lost 5, with 11 bases in between. CDR3 nucleotide sequence: TGCGCCAGCAGCCAATCTTTTTCCTTAGATACGCAGTATTTT. Protein sequence: CASSQSFSLDTQYF.

This chain links TRBV7-2 with TRBJ2-5, with TRBD1 identical over 7 bases. Looked up from germline, CDR1 is SGHTA and CDR2 is FQGNSA. The CDR3 has 13 amino acids. Unmatched junction bases numbered 4, after V lost 5 bases and J lost 4 bases. The CDR3 DNA sequence: TGTGCCAGCAGCCCCAGGGGGAGAGAGACCCAGTACTTC. Encoded protein: CASSPRGRETQYF.

The chain employs TRBV18 and TRBJ2-3; the match to TRBD1 covers 12 bases. CDR1 is KGHSH, CDR2 LQKENI, per germline. V lost 3 bases to trimming and J lost 7 bases; unmatched junction nucleotides: 8. The CDR3 has 16 residues. The DNA of the CDR3 is TGTGCCAGCTCACCGGGACAGGGGGCGCGATCGAATACGCAGTATTTT. Amino acids: CASSPGQGARSNTQYF. Full variable domain (missing parts from reference TRBV18 and TRBJ2-3): NAGVMQNPRHLVRRRGQEARLRCSPMKGHSHVYWYRQLPEEGLKFMVYLQKENIIDESGMPKERFSAEFPKEGPSILRIQQVVRGDSAAYFCASSPGQGARSNTQYFGPGTRLTVL.

The chain combines TRBV6-6 with TRBJ2-5; 8 positions match TRBD1. V lost 6 bases and J lost 5; bases outside the gene matches: 14. Germline values: CDR1 MNHNY, CDR2 SVGAGI (reference sequence). The CDR3 length is 16 residues. The CDR3 nucleotides read TGTGCCAGCAGCTCCCATGGACAGGGAGGTATGGAGACCCAGTACTTC. Translating it yields CASSSHGQGGMETQYF.

The chain combines TRBV5-4 with TRBJ2-2, with TRBD2 identical over 10 bases. The germline V gene encodes CDR1 SGHNT and CDR2 YYREEE (reference sequence). Trimming cost V 4 bases and J 5 bases; bases outside gene matches: 8. The CDR3 is made up of 16 amino acids. The CDR3 reads CASSPKAGGPTGELFF. Here the CDR3 DNA reads TGTGCCAGCAGCCCCAAAGCGGGGGGGCCGACCGGGGAGCTGTTTTTT.

V usage is TRBV9 and J usage is TRBJ1-6, with D uncertain. The V end was cut by 3 bases, the J end by 6 bases, with 13 bases between. Germline V CDR1 and CDR2: SGDLS, YYNGEE. The CDR3 loop spans 15 amino acids. The CDR3 reads CASSAEGLGNSPLHF. Written as DNA, the CDR3 is TGTGCCAGCAGCGCCGAGGGCTTAGGTAATTCACCCCTCCACTTT.

The rearrangement links TRBV11-2 to TRBJ2-3, with D possibly TRBD2 on 5 matching bases. Looked up from germline, CDR1 is SGHAT and CDR2 is FQNNGV. CDR3 length: 15 residues. V was cut by 5 bases and J by 0 bases, with 12 bases left in between. The CDR3 sequence is CASSPARTSTDTQYF. The CDR3, as DNA: TGTGCCAGCAGCCCCGCCCGGACTAGCACAGATACGCAGTATTTT.

V is TRBV24-1 and J is TRBJ1-5; no reliable D call. Deletions cut 2 bases from V and 1 base from J, with 11 bases between. Germline V gene sequence: CDR1 KGHDR, CDR2 SFDVKD. The CDR3 contains 16 residues. The CDR3 DNA is TGTGCCACCAGTGATTGGAAAGACACAAGCAATCAGCCCCAGCATTTT. It specifies CATSDWKDTSNQPQHF.

The rearrangement uses TRBV18 and TRBJ1-4; 7 bases are a match to TRBD1. The CDR3 has 15 residues. Germline CDR1 is KGHSH and CDR2 is LQKENI. Trimming cost V 6 bases and J 4 bases; bases outside gene matches: 8. This CDR3 reads CASSAPGQINEKLFF. DNA of the CDR3: TGTGCCAGCTCGGCCCCGGGACAGATTAATGAAAAACTGTTTTTT.

The genes are TRBV5-1 and TRBJ2-1, with 8 bases aligning to TRBD1. CDR3 length equals 15 residues. Trimming at V came to 2 bases and at J to 9 bases, leaving 10 bases not matched to a gene. Germline CDR1 is SGHRS and CDR2 is YFSETQ. The CDR3 sequence is CASSLTGQEYSEQFF. CDR3 bases: TGCGCCAGCAGCTTAACGGGACAGGAATATAGTGAGCAGTTCTTC.

The chain uses TRBV18 and TRBJ2-1, with 10 bases fitting TRBD2. The junction had 5 bases not matched to a gene; V was cut back by 1 base and J by 8 bases. The CDR3 has 15 amino acids. Germline lookup yields CDR1 KGHSH and CDR2 LQKENI. CDR3 amino acids: CASSPLAGGPDEQFF. The CDR3 nucleotides are TGTGCCAGCTCACCACTAGCGGGGGGCCCAGATGAGCAGTTCTTC. The variable domain in full, with the rest retrieved from reference TRBV18 and TRBJ2-1, is NAGVMQNPRHLVRRRGQEARLRCSPMKGHSHVYWYRQLPEEGLKFMVYLQKENIIDESGMPKERFSAEFPKEGPSILRIQQVVRGDSAAYFCASSPLAGGPDEQFFGPGTRLTVL.